The entry below describes one TCR beta chain. This entry is derived from a study of blood T cell repertoires in COVID-19. In the study overall: T cells, B-cell-depleted T cells, or PBMCs provided the cDNA or gDNA that served as material.

The CDR3 contains 12 residues. Germline V lookup: CDR1 SQVTM, CDR2 ANQGSEA. Trimming shortened V by 6 bases and J by 0 bases, and 6 bases separated the two germline ends. Clones were read by immunoSEQ multiplex PCR, and TCRdb kept only the in-frame ones, dropping some. Among 95,000 to 110,000 clones listed, roughly 90% were seen once. This TCR derives from an elderly woman in a cohort sampled during active COVID-19. The chain joins TRBV29-1 to TRBJ1-5, with D unclear. Sequenced sample: peripheral blood. The CDR3 sequence is CSVGDSNQPQHF. CDR3 nucleotide sequence: TGCAGCGTAGGAGATAGCAATCAGCCCCAGCATTTT.